A single sample gave rise to the 32 T cell receptor beta chains below, sequenced in a study of cytotoxic CD8 clonotypes in ibrutinib-treated CLL. TCRdb keeps only in-frame clones here, not all; method: immunoSEQ multiplex PCR. Counted here are over 7,000 clones, around 85% occurring once; the ten biggest clones make up 3% to 4.5%. Sequenced material: PBMCs, taken before ibrutinib treatment. These receptors were taken from a human donor with chronic lymphocytic leukemia.

This chain connects TRBV28 to TRBJ2-1, with 7 positions matching TRBD2. V trimming: 4 bases; J trimming: 6 bases; junction bases outside the gene matches: 12. The CDR3 spans 16 residues. Germline V gene data show CDR1 as MDHEN and CDR2 as SYDVKM. As DNA, the CDR3 is TGTGCCAGCAGTTCCTCCCGCGGGGGTGCTGGCAATGAGCAGTTCTTC. Protein: CASSSSRGGAGNEQFF.

J is TRBJ2-5 and V is TRBV19, with 13 bases lining up with TRBD2. J lost 5 bases, V lost 10 bases, and 7 bases had no gene match. The CDR3 runs to 14 residues. The V gene's germline CDR1 is LNHDA and CDR2 SQIVND (reference sequence). Here the CDR3 DNA reads TGTGCCACTCGGACTAGCGGGAGTAGGGAGACCCAGTACTTC. Amino acid sequence: CATRTSGSRETQYF. Based on the CDR3 plus reference TRBV19 and TRBJ2-5, the full variable domain is DGGITQSPKYLFRKEGQNVTLSCEQNLNHDAMYWYRQDPGQGLRLIYYSQIVNDFQKGDIAEGYSVSREKKESFPLTVTSAQKNPTAFYLCATRTSGSRETQYFGPGTRLLVL.

The rearrangement joins TRBV7-2 to TRBJ2-1, with a weak D call TRBD2 (5 bases). The germline V gene has CDR1 SGHTA and CDR2 FQGNSA. The CDR3 length is 15 residues. Trimming pared 5 bases from V and 9 bases from J, leaving 20 bases between. Written as DNA, the CDR3 is TGTGCCAGCAGCGAGGACTCCCACCCATCCAGTGAGCAGTTCTTC. Protein sequence: CASSEDSHPSSEQFF.

The rearrangement uses TRBV28 and TRBJ1-1; the match to TRBD1 covers 9 bases. CDR1 is MDHEN, CDR2 SYDVKM, per germline. Losses at the gene ends were 4 bases for V and 1 base for J; bases not matched to a gene: 1. The CDR3 spans 14 residues. The CDR3 DNA is TGTGCCAGCAGTTCGGGACAGGGGAACACTGAAGCTTTCTTT. This sequence encodes CASSSGQGNTEAFF.

The V call is TRBV28, the J call TRBJ1-5, with D perhaps matching TRBD1 (6 bases). This CDR3 is built from 15 residues. CDR1 and CDR2 (germline): MDHEN, SYDVKM. V was pared by 1 base and J by 4 bases, with 11 bases between. The chain's CDR3 is CASSLSGGGNQPQHF. CDR3 DNA sequence: TGTGCCAGCAGTTTATCGGGGGGCGGGAATCAGCCCCAGCATTTT. Variable domain in full (rest from reference TRBV28 and TRBJ1-5): DVKVTQSSRYLVKRTGEKVFLECVQDMDHENMFWYRQDPGLGLRLIYFSYDVKMKEKGDIPEGYSVSREKKERFSLILESASTNQTSMYLCASSLSGGGNQPQHFGDGTRLSIL.

The V gene is TRBV7-2, the J gene TRBJ2-6; D ambiguous. The CDR3 covers 13 residues. CDR1 is SGHTA, CDR2 FQGNSA, per germline. Trimming left V 5 bases short and J 2 bases short, with 4 bases between. CDR3 DNA: TGTGCCAGCAGCAGGGCTGGGGCCAACGTCCTGACTTTC. This translates into CASSRAGANVLTF.

J is TRBJ1-1 and V is TRBV6-1; D may be TRBD1 (5 bases). Trimming took 0 bases from V and 1 from J, leaving 6 bases between them. The CDR3 consists of 14 residues. Germline loops: CDR1 MNHNS, CDR2 SASEGT. The CDR3 DNA reads as TGTGCCAGCAGTGAAGCAGGACAGAACACTGAAGCTTTCTTT. It translates to CASSEAGQNTEAFF.

V usage is TRBV19 and J usage is TRBJ1-5; D is perhaps TRBD1 (5 bases). The CDR3 length is 15 residues. V was clipped by 6 bases and J by 0 bases, with 12 bases between them. The germline V gene has CDR1 LNHDA and CDR2 SQIVND (reference sequence). The CDR3, as DNA: TGTGCCAGTAGATTAACAGGTAATAGCAATCAGCCCCAGCATTTT. Amino acid sequence: CASRLTGNSNQPQHF.

The genes are TRBV27 and TRBJ1-2; D might be TRBD1 (6 bases). The germline V gene encodes CDR1 MNHEY and CDR2 SMNVEV (reference sequence). The V end was cut by 6 bases, the J end by 5 bases, with 13 bases between. The CDR3 covers 13 residues. The CDR3 DNA reads as TGTGCCAGCAGAAGGCAGGGGATTTATGGCTACACCTTC. It codes for CASRRQGIYGYTF.

In this sample, this clone turned up a few times. The gene calls are TRBV28 and TRBJ2-2; TRBD2 aligns across 8 bases. The CDR3 is 16 amino acids. Germline lookup yields CDR1 MDHEN and CDR2 SYDVKM. Trimming removed 5 bases from V and 5 bases from J; junction bases left unmatched: 10. For the CDR3, the DNA is TGTGCCAGCAGTCTCCTTCCCGCTAGCGGGACCGGGGAGCTGTTTTTT. It translates to CASSLLPASGTGELFF.

The chain recombines TRBV29-1 with TRBJ1-2, with 10 bases fitting TRBD1. V trimming: 5 bases; J trimming: 1 base; junction bases outside the gene matches: 1. Germline-derived CDR1 and CDR2 are SQVTM and ANQGSEA. The CDR3 contains 13 residues. CDR3: CSVRDRGNYGYTF. The CDR3 DNA reads TGCAGCGTTCGGGACAGGGGTAACTATGGCTACACCTTC.

V and J are TRBV7-3 and TRBJ2-2; D remains unclear. The V and J ends lost 5 bases and 7 bases respectively, with 8 bases between them. This CDR3 region has 12 residues. Germline V CDR1 and CDR2: SGHTA, FQGTGA. Here the CDR3 DNA reads TGTGCCAGCAGCACAAGATTCGGGGAGCTGTTTTTT. This encodes CASSTRFGELFF.

J is TRBJ2-5 and V is TRBV7-2; 12 nucleotides align to TRBD2. After removal of 5 bases from V and 0 bases from J, the junction contained 1 base not matched to a gene. This CDR3 comprises 15 residues. The germline CDR1 and CDR2 sequences are SGHTA and FQGNSA. CDR3 nucleotide sequence: TGTGCCAGCAGCACTAGCGGGGGGAACCAAGAGACCCAGTACTTC. Protein sequence: CASSTSGGNQETQYF.

The chain uses TRBV6-1 and TRBJ2-5, with D hard to call. In germline, CDR1 is MNHNS, CDR2 SASEGT. The V and J ends lost 8 bases and 1 base respectively, with 11 bases between them. This CDR3 has 13 residues. CDR3 sequence reads: CASLREFQETQYF. The CDR3 nucleotides read TGTGCCAGCCTCAGAGAGTTCCAAGAGACCCAGTACTTC.

This clone has more than one count but fewer than ten. The chain combines TRBV19 with TRBJ1-6; D gene unclear. The germline CDR1 and CDR2 sequences are LNHDA and SQIVND (reference sequence). The CDR3 contains 13 residues. V was trimmed by 5 bases and J by 3 bases, leaving 5 bases between them. CDR3 protein: CASSADYNSPLHF. CDR3 bases: TGTGCCAGTAGTGCCGACTATAATTCACCCCTCCACTTT.

V is TRBV9 and J is TRBJ2-1; TRBD2 matches 11 bases. V was clipped by 3 bases and J by 15 bases; unmatched bases: 11. Germline loops: CDR1 SGDLS, CDR2 YYNGEE. This CDR3 is 14 amino acids long. The CDR3 reads CASSATYSGGVVFF. The DNA of the CDR3 is TGTGCCAGCAGCGCTACCTATAGCGGGGGGGTGGTGTTCTTC.

This clone has more than one count but fewer than ten. J is TRBJ2-7 and V is TRBV28; D might be TRBD2 (7 bases). V dropped 6 bases and J dropped 1 base, with 19 bases sitting between them. The CDR3 consists of 16 residues. CDR1 and CDR2 from the germline V gene are MDHEN and SYDVKM. The CDR3 nucleotides read TGTGCCAGCAGCCGACGTCGGGGAGGGGGATCCTACGAGCAGTACTTC. Its protein product is CASSRRRGGGSYEQYF.

This chain uses TRBV19 with TRBJ2-2; 10 bases agree with TRBD2. The CDR3 runs 18 residues. The V and J ends lost 3 bases and 0 bases, in that order; junction bases with no gene match: 7. Germline V gene sequence: CDR1 LNHDA, CDR2 SQIVND (reference sequence). For the CDR3, the DNA is TGTGCCAGTAGTATTACGGCTAGCGGGGGCTCGAACACCGGGGAGCTGTTTTTT. Its translation: CASSITASGGSNTGELFF.

The chain has TRBV4-2 and TRBJ1-6; possibly TRBD1 for D (6 bases). Trimming pared 6 bases from V and 10 bases from J, leaving 13 bases between. The V gene's germline CDR1 is LGHNA and CDR2 YNFKEQ. CDR3 length: 13 amino acids. CDR3 nucleotide sequence: TGTGCCAGCAGTAAGGGGGAGGACTCACCCCTCCACTTT. Protein sequence: CASSKGEDSPLHF.

The rearrangement joins TRBV25-1 to TRBJ1-2; 7 bases agree with TRBD1. The V segment lost 7 bases and the J segment 0 bases; nucleotides outside the gene matches: 8. The CDR3 consists of 15 residues. The germline gives CDR1 MGHDK, CDR2 SYGVNS. The CDR3 is CASKPPGQTNYGYTF. As DNA, the CDR3 is TGTGCCAGCAAACCCCCGGGACAGACTAACTATGGCTACACCTTC.

This chain links TRBV30 with TRBJ2-1; 8 bases fit TRBD2. The CDR3 loop spans 15 amino acids. Germline assignment: CDR1 GTSNPN and CDR2 SVGIG (reference sequence). V lost 0 bases, J lost 0 bases, and 1 base stayed unmatched. The CDR3: CAWSVSGASYNEQFF. DNA of the CDR3: TGTGCCTGGAGTGTTAGCGGGGCCTCCTACAATGAGCAGTTCTTC.

DNA of the CDR3: TGTGCCAGCTCAATGTCGGCTGGAATCACAGATACGCAGTATTTT. Translating gives CASSMSAGITDTQYF. The rearrangement joins TRBV18 to TRBJ2-3; D call uncertain. CDR1 and CDR2 from the germline V gene are KGHSH and LQKENI. There are 15 residues in the CDR3. V lost 5 bases and J 2 bases, leaving 14 bases between the germline ends.

The sample holds one count of this clone. The V gene is TRBV11-2, the J gene TRBJ2-7, with a weak D call TRBD2 (5 bases). The V end was cut by 1 base, the J end by 9 bases, with 16 bases between. Germline V gene lookup returns CDR1 SGHAT and CDR2 FQNNGV. The CDR3 spans 14 residues. The CDR3 region is CASSLGERGFGQYF. The CDR3 DNA follows: TGTGCCAGCAGCTTAGGGGAGAGAGGCTTCGGGCAGTACTTC.

J is TRBJ2-5 and V is TRBV7-6; the D gene is possibly TRBD2 (6 bases). The CDR3 contains 14 residues. V lost 5 bases and J lost 3, with 13 bases in between. CDR1 and CDR2 from the germline V gene are SGHVS and FNYEAQ. CDR3: CASSPRLVKETQYF. CDR3 nucleotide sequence: TGTGCCAGCAGCCCCCGACTAGTTAAAGAGACCCAGTACTTC.

Only a few counts were recorded for this clone. In nucleotides, the CDR3 is TGTGCCAGCAGTTCTTACCCTCCCGACAGGGGGAAAGGCTACACCTTC. Its translation is CASSSYPPDRGKGYTF. The gene calls are TRBV28 and TRBJ1-2; TRBD1 aligns across 9 bases. The V gene's germline CDR1 is MDHEN and CDR2 SYDVKM. The length of the CDR3 is 16 residues. Trimming cost V 4 bases and J 8 bases; bases outside gene matches: 14.

This chain uses TRBV5-4 with TRBJ2-3; D possibly matches TRBD1 or TRBD2 (6 bases each). Germline V gene sequence: CDR1 SGHNT, CDR2 YYREEE (reference sequence). The CDR3 totals 14 residues. V lost 4 bases, J lost 11 bases, and 20 bases lay in between. Here the CDR3 DNA reads TGTGCCAGCAGCCCCGACGGGGGCTGGGTGGGGCAGTATTTT. Encoded protein: CASSPDGGWVGQYF.

This clone has only a few counts. The chain is built from TRBV6-6 and TRBJ2-7; weak D call: TRBD2 (5 bases). The V end lost 7 bases, the J end lost 6 bases, and 10 bases lay between the germline ends. This CDR3 has 11 amino acids. Germline CDR1 MNHNY, CDR2 SVGAGI (reference sequence). The CDR3 reads CASKRTGEQYF. CDR3 nucleotides: TGTGCCAGCAAGCGGACGGGCGAGCAGTACTTC.

A few counts support this clone. The V call is TRBV7-9, the J call TRBJ1-3, with 10 positions matching TRBD1. In germline, CDR1 is SEHNR, CDR2 FQNEAQ (reference sequence). The junction had 9 bases not matched to a gene; V was cut back by 5 bases and J by 2 bases. The CDR3 spans 17 residues. The DNA for the CDR3 is TGTGCCAGCAGCCCAGACAGGGGGCGACCCACTGGAAACACCATATATTTT. Its protein product is CASSPDRGRPTGNTIYF.

The CDR3 loop reads CASSLLLAGADTQYF. The CDR3 nucleotides read TGTGCCAGCAGCTTACTCCTAGCGGGAGCAGATACGCAGTATTTT. The V call is TRBV7-3, the J call TRBJ2-3; TRBD2 matches at 10 bases. The V and J ends lost 2 bases and 4 bases, in that order; junction bases with no gene match: 3. CDR1 SGHTA and CDR2 FQGTGA come from the germline V gene. This CDR3 has 15 residues.

This chain links TRBV29-1 with TRBJ1-5; D is unclear. V lost 7 bases and J lost 5, with 15 bases in between. CDR3 length: 13 amino acids. Germline CDR1 and CDR2: SQVTM and ANQGSEA. The CDR3 coding sequence is TGCAGCGCCCAAAGGGAAATCGATCAGCCCCAGCATTTT. It codes for CSAQREIDQPQHF.

This chain links TRBV5-1 with TRBJ1-2; perhaps TRBD1 as D (5 bases). Trimming pared 4 bases from V and 0 bases from J, leaving 13 bases between. CDR1 is SGHRS, CDR2 YFSETQ, per germline. The CDR3 sequence is 15 residues long. The CDR3: CASSLGTVANYGYTF. CDR3 bases: TGCGCCAGCAGCCTTGGGACGGTAGCTAACTATGGCTACACCTTC.

A few counts support this clone. This sequence joins TRBV9 and TRBJ2-6, with 7 bases matching TRBD2. After removal of 1 base from V and 0 bases from J, the junction contained 13 bases not matched to a gene. This CDR3 region has 20 residues. CDR1 is SGDLS and CDR2 is YYNGEE in the germline V gene. Here the CDR3 DNA reads TGTGCCAGCAGCGTAATCTTGGGAGGGGCCGGCACCTCTGGGGCCAACGTCCTGACTTTC. Protein product: CASSVILGGAGTSGANVLTF.